The 9 T cell receptor beta chains reported below all come from one sample, sequenced in a study of Graves' ophthalmopathy and Graves' hyperthyroidism. RNA transcripts yielded amplified TCR beta CDR3 regions. RT-PCR with HTBI primers came first, then second-round multiplex PCR. MiXCR, applied by TCRdb to the multiplex PCR reads, yields one record per CDR3 protein. The sample holds approximately 1.2 million distinct CDR3 sequences, around a third seen once. The material sequenced was peripheral blood or thyroid tissue (not recorded which). These receptors were taken from an adult man with Graves' hyperthyroidism.

The chain couples TRBV29-1 to TRBJ2-7; D uncertain. Germline CDR1 and CDR2: SQVTM and ANQGSEA. The CDR3 sequence is 12 residues long. The V gene lost 8 bases and the J gene lost 3 bases, with 14 bases spanning the gap. The CDR3 DNA sequence: TGCAGCAGTTATGGTAGACTCTACGAGCAGTACTTC. Amino acid sequence: CSSYGRLYEQYF.

The chain is built from TRBV30 and TRBJ1-6, with 7 bases matching TRBD1. The CDR3 sequence is 13 residues long. Germline assignment: CDR1 GTSNPN and CDR2 SVGIG (reference sequence). Germline trimming cut 3 bases from V and 7 bases from J; bases unmatched to any gene: 3. CDR3 amino acids: CAWRDRQNSPLHF. CDR3 in DNA: TGTGCCTGGAGGGACAGGCAAAATTCACCCCTCCACTTT.

The chain recombines TRBV10-3 with TRBJ1-2; TRBD1 aligns across 7 bases. The CDR3 has 15 amino acids. V was clipped by 0 bases and J by 1 base; unmatched bases: 2. Per the germline V gene, CDR1 is ENHRY and CDR2 is SYGVKD. The CDR3 here is CAISESGGGNYGYTF. In DNA form, the CDR3 reads TGTGCCATCAGTGAGTCAGGGGGCGGTAACTATGGCTACACCTTC.

The count of this clonotype is one. Here the CDR3 reads CASSLQGALDTQYF. The CDR3 bases are TGTGCCAGCAGCTTACAGGGGGCCCTAGATACGCAGTATTTT. The V call is TRBV5-4, the J call TRBJ2-3, with 9 bases that match TRBD1. V trimming: 2 bases; J trimming: 5 bases; junction bases outside the gene matches: 3. Germline CDR1 reads SGHNT; CDR2 reads YYREEE (reference sequence). There are 14 residues in the CDR3.

This clonotype was picked up a small number of times. This sequence joins TRBV10-2 and TRBJ1-1, with D possibly TRBD1 on 5 matching bases. V lost 0 bases, J lost 1 base, and 6 bases lay in between. The CDR3 has 14 residues. Germline CDR1 reads WSHSY; CDR2 reads SAAADI. CDR3 in amino acids: CASSESRANTEAFF. In nucleotides, the CDR3 is TGCGCCAGCAGTGAGTCCAGGGCGAACACTGAAGCTTTCTTT.

The J gene is TRBJ2-5, the V gene TRBV7-7; maybe TRBD2 (5 bases). CDR3 length: 17 residues. CDR1 is SSHAT, CDR2 FNYEAQ, per germline (reference sequence). V was trimmed by 4 bases and J by 4 bases, leaving 22 bases between them. CDR3 nucleotides: TGTGCCAGCAGCTCAACAGCCACGGGCTGGGCGGGAGAGACCCAGTACTTC. Translation gives CASSSTATGWAGETQYF.

In its sample, this clonotype was seen many times. This chain links TRBV29-1 with TRBJ1-5, with D possibly matching TRBD1 (5 bases). CDR1 SQVTM and CDR2 ANQGSEA come from the germline V gene. This CDR3 has 12 amino acids. Trimming removed 4 bases at V and 1 base at J, with 5 bases between. The CDR3 bases are TGCAGCGTTGGACAGAGCAATCAGCCCCAGCATTTT. It encodes CSVGQSNQPQHF.

CDR3 protein: CASSSNTGTGSPLHF. The CDR3 DNA is TGTGCCAGCAGCTCGAACACCGGGACAGGCTCACCCCTCCACTTT. V usage is TRBV7-6 and J usage is TRBJ1-6; 8 positions agree with TRBD1. The junction had 9 bases not matched to a gene; V was cut back by 4 bases and J by 10 bases. Germline lookup yields CDR1 SGHVS and CDR2 FNYEAQ. This CDR3 comprises 15 residues.

There are many counts of this clonotype. The chain recombines TRBV7-3 with TRBJ2-7, with unresolved D. Germline CDR1 SGHTA, CDR2 FQGTGA. Trimming removed 5 bases from V and 4 bases from J, with 12 bases in between. This CDR3 spans 13 amino acids. CDR3 sequence: CASSPAAEYEQYF. For the CDR3, the DNA is TGTGCCAGCAGCCCGGCGGCAGAGTACGAGCAGTACTTC.